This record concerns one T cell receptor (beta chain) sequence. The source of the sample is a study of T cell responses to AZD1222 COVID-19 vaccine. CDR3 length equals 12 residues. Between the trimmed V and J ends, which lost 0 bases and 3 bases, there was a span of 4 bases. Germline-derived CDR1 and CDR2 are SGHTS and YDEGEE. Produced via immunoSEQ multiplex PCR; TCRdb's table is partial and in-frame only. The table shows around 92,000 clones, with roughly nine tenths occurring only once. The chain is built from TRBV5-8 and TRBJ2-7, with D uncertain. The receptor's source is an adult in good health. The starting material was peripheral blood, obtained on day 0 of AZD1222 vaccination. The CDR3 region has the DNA TGTGCCAGCAGCTTGGTACGCTACGAGCAGTACTTC. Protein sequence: CASSLVRYEQYF.